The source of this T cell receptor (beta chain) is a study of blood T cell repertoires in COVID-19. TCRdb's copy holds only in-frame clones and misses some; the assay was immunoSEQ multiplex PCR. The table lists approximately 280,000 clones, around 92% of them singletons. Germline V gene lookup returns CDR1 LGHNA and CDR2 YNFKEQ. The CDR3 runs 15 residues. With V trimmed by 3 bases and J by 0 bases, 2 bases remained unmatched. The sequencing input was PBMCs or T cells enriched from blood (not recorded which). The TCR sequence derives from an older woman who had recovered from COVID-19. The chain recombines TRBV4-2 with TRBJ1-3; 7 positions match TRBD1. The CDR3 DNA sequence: TGTGCCAGCAGCCAGGACAGGTCCTCTGGAAACACCATATATTTT. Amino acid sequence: CASSQDRSSGNTIYF.